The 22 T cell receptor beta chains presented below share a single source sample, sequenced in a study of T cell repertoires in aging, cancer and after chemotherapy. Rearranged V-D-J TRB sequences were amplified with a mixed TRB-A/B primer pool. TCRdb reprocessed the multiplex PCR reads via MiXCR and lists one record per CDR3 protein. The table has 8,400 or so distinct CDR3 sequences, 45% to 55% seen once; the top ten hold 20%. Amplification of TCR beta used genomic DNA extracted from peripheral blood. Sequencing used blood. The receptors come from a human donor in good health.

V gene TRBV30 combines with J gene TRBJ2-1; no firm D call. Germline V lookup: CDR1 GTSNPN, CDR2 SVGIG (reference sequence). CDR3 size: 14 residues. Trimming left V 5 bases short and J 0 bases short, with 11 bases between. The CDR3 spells CAWAYSSSYNEQFF. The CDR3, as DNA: TGTGCCTGGGCATACTCGAGCTCCTACAATGAGCAGTTCTTC.

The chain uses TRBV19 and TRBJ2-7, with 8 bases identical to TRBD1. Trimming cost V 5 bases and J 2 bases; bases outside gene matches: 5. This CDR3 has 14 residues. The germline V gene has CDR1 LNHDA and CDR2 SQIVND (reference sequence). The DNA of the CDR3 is TGTGCCAGTAGTCCCGACAGGGGAACCTACGAGCAGTACTTC. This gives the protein CASSPDRGTYEQYF.

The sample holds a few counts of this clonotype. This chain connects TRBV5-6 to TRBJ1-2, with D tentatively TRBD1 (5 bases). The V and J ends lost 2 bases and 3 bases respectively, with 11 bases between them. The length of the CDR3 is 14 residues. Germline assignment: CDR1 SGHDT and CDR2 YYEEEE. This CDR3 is CASSFGDRHYGYTF. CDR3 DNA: TGTGCCAGCAGCTTTGGCGACAGACACTATGGCTACACCTTC.

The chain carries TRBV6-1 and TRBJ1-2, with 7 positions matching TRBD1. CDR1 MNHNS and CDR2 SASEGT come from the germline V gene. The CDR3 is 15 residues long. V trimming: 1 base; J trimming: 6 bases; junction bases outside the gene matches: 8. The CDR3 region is CASSEVRTGFDGYTF. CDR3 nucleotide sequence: TGTGCCAGCAGTGAAGTAAGGACAGGATTCGATGGCTACACCTTC.

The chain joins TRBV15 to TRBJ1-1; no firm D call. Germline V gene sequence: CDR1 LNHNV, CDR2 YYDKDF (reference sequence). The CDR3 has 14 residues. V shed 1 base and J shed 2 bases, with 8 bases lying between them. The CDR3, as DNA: TGTGCCACCAGCAGAGGCGGAAGCAACACTGAAGCTTTCTTT. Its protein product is CATSRGGSNTEAFF.

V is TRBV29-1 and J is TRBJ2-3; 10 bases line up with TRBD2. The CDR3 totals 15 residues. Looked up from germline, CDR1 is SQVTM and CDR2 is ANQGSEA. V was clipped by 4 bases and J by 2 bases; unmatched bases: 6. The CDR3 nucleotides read TGCAGCGTTGCCCGACTAGCGGGTTACACAGATACGCAGTATTTT. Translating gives CSVARLAGYTDTQYF.

CDR3 DNA sequence: TGTGCCAGTAGTATAAGTGAGCTGTCTATCAATCAGCCCCAGCATTTT. It translates to CASSISELSINQPQHF. The V call is TRBV19, the J call TRBJ1-5; D gene unclear. Trimming shortened V by 2 bases and J by 3 bases, and 14 bases separated the two germline ends. The CDR3 length is 16 residues. The V gene's germline CDR1 is LNHDA and CDR2 SQIVND (reference sequence).

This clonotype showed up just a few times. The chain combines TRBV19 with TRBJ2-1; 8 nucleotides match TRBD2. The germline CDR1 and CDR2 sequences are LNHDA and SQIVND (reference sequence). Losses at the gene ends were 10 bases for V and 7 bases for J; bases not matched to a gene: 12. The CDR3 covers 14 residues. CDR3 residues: CATSEGGRRNEQFF. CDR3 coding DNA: TGTGCCACCTCCGAGGGCGGGAGGAGAAATGAGCAGTTCTTC.

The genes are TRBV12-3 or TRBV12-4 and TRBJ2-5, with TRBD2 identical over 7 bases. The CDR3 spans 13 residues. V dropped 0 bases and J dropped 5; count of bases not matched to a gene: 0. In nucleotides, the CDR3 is TGTGCCAGCAGTTTAGCGGGGGGGGAGACCCAGTACTTC. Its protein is CASSLAGGETQYF.

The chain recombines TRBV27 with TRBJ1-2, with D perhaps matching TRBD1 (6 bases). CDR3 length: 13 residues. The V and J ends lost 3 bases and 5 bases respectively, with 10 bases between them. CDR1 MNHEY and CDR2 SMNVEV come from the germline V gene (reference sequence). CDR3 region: CASSFGTGYGYTF. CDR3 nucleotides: TGTGCCAGCAGTTTTGGAACAGGGTATGGCTACACCTTC.

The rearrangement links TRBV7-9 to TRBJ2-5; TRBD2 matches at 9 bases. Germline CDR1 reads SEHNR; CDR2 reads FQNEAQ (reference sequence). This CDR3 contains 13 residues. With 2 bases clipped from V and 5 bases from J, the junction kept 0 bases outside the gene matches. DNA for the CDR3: TGTGCCAGCAGCTTACTAGCGGGGGAGACCCAGTACTTC. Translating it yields CASSLLAGETQYF.

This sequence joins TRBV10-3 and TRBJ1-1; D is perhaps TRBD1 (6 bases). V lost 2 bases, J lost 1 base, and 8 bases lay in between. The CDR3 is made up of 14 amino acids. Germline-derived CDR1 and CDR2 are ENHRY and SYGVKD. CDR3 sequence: CAISEETGNTEAFF. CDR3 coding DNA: TGTGCCATCAGTGAGGAGACAGGGAACACTGAAGCTTTCTTT.

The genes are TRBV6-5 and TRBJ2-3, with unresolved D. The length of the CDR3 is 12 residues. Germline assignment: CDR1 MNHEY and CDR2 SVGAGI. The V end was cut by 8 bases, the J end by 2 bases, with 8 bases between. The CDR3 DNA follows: TGTGCCAGCCGACCTAACACAGATACGCAGTATTTT. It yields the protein CASRPNTDTQYF.

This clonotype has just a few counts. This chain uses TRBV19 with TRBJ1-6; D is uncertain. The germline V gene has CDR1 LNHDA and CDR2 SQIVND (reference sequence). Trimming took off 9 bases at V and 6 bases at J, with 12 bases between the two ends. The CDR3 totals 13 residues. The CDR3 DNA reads TGTGCCAGCGGGAGGGCAGGTAATTCACCCCTCCACTTT. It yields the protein CASGRAGNSPLHF.

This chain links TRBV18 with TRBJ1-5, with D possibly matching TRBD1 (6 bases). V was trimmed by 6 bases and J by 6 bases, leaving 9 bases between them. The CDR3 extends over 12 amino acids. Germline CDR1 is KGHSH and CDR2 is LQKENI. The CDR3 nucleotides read TGTGCCAGCTCGGAAGGGGGTCAGCCCCAGCATTTT. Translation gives CASSEGGQPQHF.

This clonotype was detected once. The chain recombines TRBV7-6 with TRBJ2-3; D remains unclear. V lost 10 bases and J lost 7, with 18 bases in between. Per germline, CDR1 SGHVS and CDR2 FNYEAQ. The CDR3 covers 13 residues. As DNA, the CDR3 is TGTGCCACAGGAGAGGCGGATGCTCATACGCAGTATTTT. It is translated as CATGEADAHTQYF.

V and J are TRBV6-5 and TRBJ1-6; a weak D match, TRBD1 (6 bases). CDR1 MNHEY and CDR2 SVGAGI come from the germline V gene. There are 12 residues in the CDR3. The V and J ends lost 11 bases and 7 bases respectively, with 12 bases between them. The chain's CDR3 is CAVGHRNSPLHF. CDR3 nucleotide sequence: TGTGCCGTGGGACATCGCAATTCACCCCTCCACTTT.

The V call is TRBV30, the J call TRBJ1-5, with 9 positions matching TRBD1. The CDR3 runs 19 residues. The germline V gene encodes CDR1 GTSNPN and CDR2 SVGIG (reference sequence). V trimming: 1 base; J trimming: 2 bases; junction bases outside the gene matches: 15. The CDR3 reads CAWSGIVTGGPGGNQPQHF. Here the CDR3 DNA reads TGTGCCTGGAGTGGGATCGTGACAGGGGGGCCGGGGGGCAATCAGCCCCAGCATTTT.

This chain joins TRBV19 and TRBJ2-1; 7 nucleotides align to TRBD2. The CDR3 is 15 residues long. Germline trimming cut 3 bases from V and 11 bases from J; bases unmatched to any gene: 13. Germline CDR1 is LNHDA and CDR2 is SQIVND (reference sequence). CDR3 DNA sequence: TGTGCCAGTAGTATGGACCCAGCGGGACTACTTAAGCAGTTCTTC. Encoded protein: CASSMDPAGLLKQFF.

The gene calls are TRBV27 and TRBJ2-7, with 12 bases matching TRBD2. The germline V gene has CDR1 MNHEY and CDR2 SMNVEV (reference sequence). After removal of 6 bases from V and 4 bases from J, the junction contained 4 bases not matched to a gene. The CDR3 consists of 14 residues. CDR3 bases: TGTGCCAGCAGGACTAGCGGGAGTATGTACGAGCAGTACTTC. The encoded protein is CASRTSGSMYEQYF.

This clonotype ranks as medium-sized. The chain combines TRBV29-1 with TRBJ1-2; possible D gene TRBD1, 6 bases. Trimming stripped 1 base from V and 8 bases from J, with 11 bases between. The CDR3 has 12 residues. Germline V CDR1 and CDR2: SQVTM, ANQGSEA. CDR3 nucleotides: TGCAGCGTTGAAGTACAGGGAGGCGGCTACACCTTC. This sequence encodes CSVEVQGGGYTF.

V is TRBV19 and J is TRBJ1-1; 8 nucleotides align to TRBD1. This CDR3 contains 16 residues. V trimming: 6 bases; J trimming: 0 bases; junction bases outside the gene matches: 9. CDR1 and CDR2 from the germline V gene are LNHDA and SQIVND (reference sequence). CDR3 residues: CASRRQGNNMNTEAFF. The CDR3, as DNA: TGTGCCAGTAGGCGACAGGGGAATAACATGAACACTGAAGCTTTCTTT. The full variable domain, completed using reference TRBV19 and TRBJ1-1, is DGGITQSPKYLFRKEGQNVTLSCEQNLNHDAMYWYRQDPGQGLRLIYYSQIVNDFQKGDIAEGYSVSREKKESFPLTVTSAQKNPTAFYLCASRRQGNNMNTEAFFGQGTRLTVV.